The present T cell receptor (beta chain) was sequenced within a study of blood T cell repertoires in COVID-19. The overall study: The United States, Italy and Spain were the sources of the acute and convalescent COVID-19 samples. T cells, B-cell-depleted T cells, or PBMCs provided the cDNA or gDNA that served as material.

As originally analysed: Reference gene primer amplification in the assay estimated nucleated cell counts. Clones were read by immunoSEQ multiplex PCR, and TCRdb kept only the in-frame ones, dropping some. V and J calls and clone size come straight from that table; D and trimming were deduced from the DNA. The sample carries 110,000 to 150,000 clones, about 80% recorded once. Germline CDR1 SNHLY, CDR2 FYNNEI. The length of the CDR3 is 14 residues. The J segment lost 10 bases and the V segment lost 4 bases, leaving 6 bases of the junction unmatched. This clone was seen just once. This sequence was found in a woman older than 75 with acute or convalescent COVID-19. The sample taken for sequencing was peripheral blood. This chain connects TRBV2 to TRBJ1-6; 8 bases agree with TRBD1. The CDR3 spells CASSGGRGPSPLHF. The CDR3 DNA reads as TGTGCCAGCAGTGGAGGCAGGGGGCCCTCACCCCTCCACTTT.